This T cell receptor beta chain was recorded in a study of T cells after yellow fever vaccination. The study, taken as a whole, reports: The secondary T-cell response peaked on day 5, not day 15, but was weaker.

Each CDR3 protein gets one entry after TCRdb re-called the 5' RACE reads with MiXCR. The repertoire has 300,000 to 400,000 distinct CDR3 sequences, 7.5% to 9% of them found once; the top ten carry approximately 18%. The CDR3 runs 16 residues. Trimming removed 5 bases from V and 6 bases from J, with 20 bases in between. In germline, CDR1 is SEHNR, CDR2 FQNEAQ (reference sequence). This clonotype was observed at least ten times. Its specificity is unknown. Sequencing used PBMCs, obtained on the day of the first yellow fever vaccination. The clonotype originates from a man between 18 and 35 years old who received the YFV17D yellow fever vaccine. V is TRBV7-9 and J is TRBJ2-1; D ambiguous. The CDR3 DNA reads as TGTGCCAGCAGCCATAAGGTCCGGGTGGGTCGCAATGAGCAGTTCTTC. Protein product: CASSHKVRVGRNEQFF.